These 2 T cell receptor beta chains share one sample of origin, sequenced in a study of siplizumab effects on memory and regulatory T cells. Only in-frame clones appear in the TCRdb table, and some are missing; sequencing was by immunoSEQ multiplex PCR. The sample records about 66,000 clones, just over 95% being singletons. Source material: naive CD8+ T cells sorted from blood. These receptor sequences come from a human donor in good health.

The V call is TRBV6-6, the J call TRBJ1-1, with a possible D match to TRBD1 (5 bases). The CDR3 is 16 amino acids. Germline CDR1 MNHNY, CDR2 SVGAGI (reference sequence). Between the trimmed V and J ends, which lost 2 bases and 0 bases, there was a span of 13 bases. CDR3 nucleotide sequence: TGTGCCAGCAGTTACCCCCCGACAGCTATGAACACTGAAGCTTTCTTT. This codes for CASSYPPTAMNTEAFF.

The rearrangement joins TRBV19 to TRBJ1-1; D not certain. Germline CDR1 is LNHDA and CDR2 is SQIVND (reference sequence). This CDR3 is built from 17 residues. Trimming cost V 5 bases and J 5 bases, with 24 bases left between them. The CDR3 DNA reads TGTGCCAGTAGTTCACCTTCTAGGACGGATGAACTGACTGAAGCTTTCTTT. Translation gives CASSSPSRTDELTEAFF.